The present TCR beta chain was sequenced within a study of T cells expressing NK-cell markers. About the research overall: The authors sequenced eight donors, of whom seven were HCMV-seropositive and one was seronegative. Study conclusions and caveats: Expanded clones of NKG2C+ T cells had an unclear HCMV specificity. These same clonotypes (in several donors) also led the CD3+CD56-NKG2C+ fraction. Top CD8+ clonotypes included the dominant CD3+CD56+NKG2C+ clonotypes in five to seven donors.

The CDR3 is 14 residues long. Germline-derived CDR1 and CDR2 are LGHDT and YNNKEL (reference sequence). TCRdb reprocessed the 5' RACE reads, keeping one entry per CDR3 protein, no DNA. This table lists 150,000 to 170,000 distinct CDR3 sequences. About this clonotype itself: Its specificity is unknown.

The sequenced material came from blood T cells: a sorted CD56 or NKG2C T cell subset, CD4+ or CD8+ T cells, or bulk PBMC T cells (not recorded which). The TCR was taken from a woman in her fifties or sixties in good health. V is TRBV3-1 and J is TRBJ2-5. CDR3 residues: CASSQNTDQETQYF.